The sample holds many counts of the clone carrying this T cell receptor (beta chain). The antigen remains undetermined. This sample was taken from a study of identical twins. Findings and caveats of the study: The more abundant beta clonotypes in cord blood had fewer insertions, and memory repertoires did not show this. For out-of-frame beta sequences, excess twin sharing was weaker.

TCRdb recomputed calls from the 5' RACE reads with MiXCR, one row per CDR3 protein. The sample carries around 450,000 distinct CDR3 sequences, 14% recorded once. This same sample was also taken into another study, of yellow fever vaccine responses in identical twins.

The receptor comes from a young woman in good health. The sample was CD4+ T cells sorted from blood.

CDR3 in amino acids: CSVVSGVNTGELFF. The CDR3 coding sequence is TGCAGCGTTGTTAGCGGGGTTAACACCGGGGAGCTGTTTTTT. V is TRBV29-1 and J is TRBJ2-2; 8 positions agree with TRBD2. Germline-derived CDR1 and CDR2 are SQVTM and ANQGSEA. Trimming took 4 bases from V and 2 from J; bases not matched to a gene: 3. The CDR3 runs 14 residues.